This paragraph covers one TCR beta chain sequence. Its specificity is unknown. The source of the sample is a study of T cell responses to AZD1222 COVID-19 vaccine. Broader study findings: Every sample of the repertoires postdated the peak T cell response. Variant regions that are unmutated are reportedly the target of nearly half of spike-specific TCRs. Elevations in Spike-specific TCR breadth and depth followed administration of two AZD1222 doses.

The protocol was immunoSEQ multiplex PCR, while the TCRdb copy is restricted to in-frame clones and leaves out a portion. The sample holds roughly 150,000 clones; 88% are singletons and the top ten take 2.2%. V lost 0 bases and J lost 5, with 8 bases in between. The CDR3 is 13 residues long. Germline values: CDR1 SGHKS, CDR2 YYEKEE (reference sequence). The sequencing here drew on peripheral blood, taken on day 0 of AZD1222 vaccination. The clonotype originates from an adult in good health. The chain links TRBV5-5 to TRBJ1-2; perhaps TRBD1 as D (5 bases). CDR3: CASSLEGQYGYTF. DNA for the CDR3: TGTGCCAGCAGCTTGGAGGGGCAGTATGGCTACACCTTC. Drawing the rest from reference TRBV5-5 and TRBJ1-2, the complete variable domain is DAGVTQSPTHLIKTRGQQVTLRCSPISGHKSVSWYQQVLGQGPQFIFQYYEKEERGRGNFPDRFSARQFPNYSSELNVNALLLGDSALYLCASSLEGQYGYTFGSGTRLTVV.